Below, 21 T cell receptor beta chains from the same sample are listed, as sequenced in a study of prognosis after radiotherapy for stage I lung cancer. Genomic DNA served as the source from which two-round multiplex PCR generated TCR beta CDR3 amplicons. It was primers specific to each TRBV and TRBJ gene that first-round PCR used. MiXCR, run by TCRdb on the multiplex PCR reads, gives a single entry per CDR3 protein. The sample has 24,000 or so distinct CDR3 sequences, about two fifths seen once. Sequenced material: PBMCs, taken before or after stereotactic body radiation therapy (not recorded which). The receptors shown here come from a donor aged 50 or older with non-small cell lung cancer.

At least ten counts were recorded for this clonotype. CDR3 nucleotides: TGTGCCAGCAGTCCGACTAGCGGGAGGAAGGTAAACTCCTACGAGCAGTACTTC. Encoded protein: CASSPTSGRKVNSYEQYF. V gene TRBV28 combines with J gene TRBJ2-7, with TRBD2 matching over 13 bases. The CDR3 runs 18 residues. J gave up 0 bases and V 5 bases, and 10 bases lay outside the gene matches. Germline lookup yields CDR1 MDHEN and CDR2 SYDVKM.

The V gene is TRBV5-1, the J gene TRBJ2-1, with unresolved D. The CDR3 sequence is 14 residues long. Germline V gene lookup returns CDR1 SGHRS and CDR2 YFSETQ. Trimming took off 2 bases at V and 0 bases at J, with 6 bases between the two ends. CDR3 residues: CASSFCISYNEQFF. CDR3 nucleotide sequence: TGCGCCAGCAGCTTTTGCATCTCCTACAATGAGCAGTTCTTC.

In this sample, this clonotype turned up many times. This chain links TRBV14 with TRBJ1-1, with TRBD2 matching over 7 bases. The better agreement between TRBJ2-3 and the DNA end casts doubt on the J call. Germline V gene sequence: CDR1 SGHDN, CDR2 FVKESK. The CDR3 is 14 amino acids. The CDR3: CASSQGAGSGTQYF. The CDR3 DNA sequence: TGTGCCAGCAGCCAAGGAGCGGGATCGGGTACGCAGTATTTT.

The sample holds many counts of this clonotype. The chain links TRBV29-1 to TRBJ1-3; D may be TRBD1 (5 bases). Per the germline V gene, CDR1 is SQVTM and CDR2 is ANQGSEA. The CDR3 has 15 amino acids. The V gene lost 4 bases and the J gene lost 1 base, with 14 bases spanning the gap. The CDR3 DNA is TGCAGCGTTGCCGACCCCAGGGAATCTGGAAACACCATATATTTT. This codes for CSVADPRESGNTIYF.

Many counts were recorded for this clonotype. This chain connects TRBV7-3 to TRBJ1-1; no definite D call. V lost 0 bases and J lost 10, with 12 bases in between. Germline CDR1 SGHTA, CDR2 FQGTGA. CDR3 length: 13 residues. CDR3 bases: TGTGCCAGCAGCTTAACGGGCCCGTCTCGAGCTTTCTTT. The encoded protein is CASSLTGPSRAFF.

On this clonotype itself: A far larger clone is just one base off, so this is likely a read error. The rearrangement joins TRBV6-9 to TRBJ2-3, with D possibly being TRBD2 (5 bases). This CDR3 comprises 14 residues. Per the germline V gene, CDR1 is MNHGY and CDR2 is SVAAGI. V lost 3 bases and J 4 bases, leaving 11 bases between the germline ends. CDR3 DNA: TGTGCCAGCAGTTACTCGAATAGCGCAGATACGCAGTATTTT. Its translation is CASSYSNSADTQYF.

V is TRBV6-2 or TRBV6-3 and J is TRBJ2-1; possibly TRBD1 for D (5 bases). V was trimmed by 4 bases and J by 3 bases, leaving 16 bases between them. Germline lookup yields CDR1 MNHEY and CDR2 SVGEGT. The CDR3 consists of 16 residues. As DNA, the CDR3 is TGTGCCAGCAGTTCCCTTGACAGCCCAGGCTACAATGAGCAGTTCTTC. It translates to CASSSLDSPGYNEQFF.

On this clonotype itself: Being one base from a much bigger clone, this may be a read error. The chain couples TRBV7-2 to TRBJ2-3; D perhaps matches TRBD1 (5 bases). The J call may not be correct, given that the DNA end is closer to TRBJ1-5. Germline-derived CDR1 and CDR2 are SGHTA and FQGNSA. CDR3 length equals 13 residues. The CDR3 DNA reads TGTGCCAGCATCTTCCCGGGACTACCTACGCAGCATTTT. It translates to CASIFPGLPTQHF.

This clonotype was found many times. The chain is built from TRBV5-1 and TRBJ2-3; D is uncertain. V was cut by 2 bases and J by 4 bases, with 14 bases left in between. Germline CDR1 SGHRS, CDR2 YFSETQ. CDR3 length: 15 amino acids. CDR3 DNA: TGCGCCAGCAGCTTTCTTGGCCTAACAGCAGATACGCAGTATTTT. This codes for CASSFLGLTADTQYF. Filled out from reference TRBV5-1 and TRBJ2-3, the complete variable domain reads KAGVTQTPRYLIKTRGQQVTLSCSPISGHRSVSWYQQTPGQGLQFLFEYFSETQRNKGNFPGRFSGRQFSNSRSEMNVSTLELGDSALYLCASSFLGLTADTQYFGPGTRLTVL.

CDR3 DNA: TGTGCCATCAGGCACAACACCCTTGGAGCCTATGGCTACACCTTC. Its protein product is CAIRHNTLGAYGYTF. J is TRBJ1-2 and V is TRBV12-3 or TRBV12-4; D is ambiguous. CDR3 length: 15 residues. Trimming stripped 10 bases from V and 4 bases from J, with 22 bases between.

The rearrangement uses TRBV10-2 and TRBJ2-2, with TRBD2 matching 9 bases. V lost 4 bases, J lost 5 bases, and 2 bases stayed unmatched. This CDR3 comprises 14 residues. Germline loops: CDR1 WSHSY, CDR2 SAAADI. The CDR3 region has the DNA TGCGCCAGCAGTGGTAGCGGGAGAACCGGGGAGCTGTTTTTT. Its translation is CASSGSGRTGELFF.

This clonotype is medium-sized. The chain employs TRBV6-5 and TRBJ2-2; 7 bases agree with TRBD1. The CDR3 is made up of 16 amino acids. J was trimmed by 1 base and V by 0 bases; bases with no gene match: 2. Germline CDR1 is MNHEY and CDR2 is SVGAGI. DNA for the CDR3: TGTGCCAGCAGTTACTCGGACAGGTTGAACACCGGGGAGCTGTTTTTT. Residues: CASSYSDRLNTGELFF.

This clonotype was recorded a few times. The chain links TRBV28 to TRBJ1-2; perhaps TRBD1 as D (6 bases). V was trimmed by 3 bases and J by 0 bases, leaving 14 bases between them. The CDR3 is made up of 16 amino acids. CDR1 and CDR2 from the germline V gene are MDHEN and SYDVKM. The CDR3 region is CASSFRGTTPNYGYTF. CDR3 nucleotide sequence: TGTGCCAGCAGTTTTAGGGGGACGACACCTAACTATGGCTACACCTTC.

Turning to this clonotype: It is likely a read error: a sequence one base away is far more abundant. The chain combines TRBV6-2 or TRBV6-3 with TRBJ2-3; D gene ambiguous. The CDR3 is 14 amino acids. CDR1 and CDR2 (germline): MNHEY, SVGEGT. V gave up 3 bases and J gave up 0 bases, with 7 bases separating them. The CDR3: CASSYVPSTDTQYF. The CDR3 nucleotides are TGTGCCAGCAGTTATGTCCCGAGCACAGATACGCAGTATTTT.

This clonotype has a single count. This chain connects TRBV5-8 to TRBJ1-2, with D possibly being TRBD1 (5 bases). Trimming removed 1 base from V and 8 bases from J, with 12 bases in between. The CDR3 has 13 residues. CDR1 is SGHTS, CDR2 YDEGEE, per germline. The CDR3 sequence: CASSLYGGGGYTF. Here the CDR3 DNA reads TGTGCCAGCAGCTTGTACGGGGGAGGCGGCTACACCTTC.

This clonotype was recorded at least ten times. The chain employs TRBV20-1 and TRBJ2-1, with D hard to call. CDR3 size: 11 residues. The V end lost 2 bases, the J end lost 9 bases, and 8 bases lay between the germline ends. Germline values: CDR1 DFQATT, CDR2 SNEGSKA (reference sequence). The CDR3 spells CSARLGFEQFF. The CDR3 DNA is TGCAGTGCTAGATTGGGGTTTGAGCAGTTCTTC.

This clonotype was found many times. J is TRBJ1-5 and V is TRBV7-8; D uncertain. The germline gives CDR1 SGHVS, CDR2 FQNEAQ. Trimming stripped 1 base from V and 4 bases from J, with 11 bases between. This CDR3 has 15 amino acids. The CDR3, as DNA: TGTGCCAGCAGCTTAGTAGGGAAAGAGAATCAGCCCCAGCATTTT. It translates to CASSLVGKENQPQHF.

In the case of this clonotype: The junction and the germline gene differ at one end; a read error may be behind it. The chain recombines TRBV12-3 or TRBV12-4 with TRBJ1-5; no clear D gene. There are 12 residues in the CDR3. The CDR3 sequence: CAGSLPRRPQHF. The CDR3 coding sequence is TGTGCCGGCAGTTTGCCCCGAAGGCCCCAGCATTTT.

In its sample, this clonotype ranks as medium-sized. The chain employs TRBV6-1 and TRBJ2-7; no definite D call. V was trimmed by 6 bases and J by 2 bases, leaving 17 bases between them. The CDR3 has 15 amino acids. Germline assignment: CDR1 MNHNS and CDR2 SASEGT. CDR3 DNA sequence: TGTGCCAGCAGCCCCCGGACGACAACCCCCTACGAGCAGTACTTC. Amino acid sequence: CASSPRTTTPYEQYF.

The chain is built from TRBV6-2 or TRBV6-3 and TRBJ1-6, with D unclear. The CDR3 extends over 13 amino acids. Trimming stripped 5 bases from V and 9 bases from J, with 11 bases between. CDR1 is MNHEY and CDR2 is SVGEGT in the germline V gene. Here the CDR3 DNA reads TGTGCCAGCAGTGAAGCGGCGGTTTCACCCCTCCACTTT. Residues: CASSEAAVSPLHF.

This clonotype was counted at least ten times. This chain uses TRBV12-3 or TRBV12-4 with TRBJ1-5, with D tentatively TRBD1 (5 bases). V was clipped by 3 bases and J by 7 bases, with 10 bases between them. The CDR3 length is 13 residues. In DNA, the CDR3 is TGTGCCAGCAGTTTTCGGGGGGGACAGCCCCAGCATTTT. It yields the protein CASSFRGGQPQHF.